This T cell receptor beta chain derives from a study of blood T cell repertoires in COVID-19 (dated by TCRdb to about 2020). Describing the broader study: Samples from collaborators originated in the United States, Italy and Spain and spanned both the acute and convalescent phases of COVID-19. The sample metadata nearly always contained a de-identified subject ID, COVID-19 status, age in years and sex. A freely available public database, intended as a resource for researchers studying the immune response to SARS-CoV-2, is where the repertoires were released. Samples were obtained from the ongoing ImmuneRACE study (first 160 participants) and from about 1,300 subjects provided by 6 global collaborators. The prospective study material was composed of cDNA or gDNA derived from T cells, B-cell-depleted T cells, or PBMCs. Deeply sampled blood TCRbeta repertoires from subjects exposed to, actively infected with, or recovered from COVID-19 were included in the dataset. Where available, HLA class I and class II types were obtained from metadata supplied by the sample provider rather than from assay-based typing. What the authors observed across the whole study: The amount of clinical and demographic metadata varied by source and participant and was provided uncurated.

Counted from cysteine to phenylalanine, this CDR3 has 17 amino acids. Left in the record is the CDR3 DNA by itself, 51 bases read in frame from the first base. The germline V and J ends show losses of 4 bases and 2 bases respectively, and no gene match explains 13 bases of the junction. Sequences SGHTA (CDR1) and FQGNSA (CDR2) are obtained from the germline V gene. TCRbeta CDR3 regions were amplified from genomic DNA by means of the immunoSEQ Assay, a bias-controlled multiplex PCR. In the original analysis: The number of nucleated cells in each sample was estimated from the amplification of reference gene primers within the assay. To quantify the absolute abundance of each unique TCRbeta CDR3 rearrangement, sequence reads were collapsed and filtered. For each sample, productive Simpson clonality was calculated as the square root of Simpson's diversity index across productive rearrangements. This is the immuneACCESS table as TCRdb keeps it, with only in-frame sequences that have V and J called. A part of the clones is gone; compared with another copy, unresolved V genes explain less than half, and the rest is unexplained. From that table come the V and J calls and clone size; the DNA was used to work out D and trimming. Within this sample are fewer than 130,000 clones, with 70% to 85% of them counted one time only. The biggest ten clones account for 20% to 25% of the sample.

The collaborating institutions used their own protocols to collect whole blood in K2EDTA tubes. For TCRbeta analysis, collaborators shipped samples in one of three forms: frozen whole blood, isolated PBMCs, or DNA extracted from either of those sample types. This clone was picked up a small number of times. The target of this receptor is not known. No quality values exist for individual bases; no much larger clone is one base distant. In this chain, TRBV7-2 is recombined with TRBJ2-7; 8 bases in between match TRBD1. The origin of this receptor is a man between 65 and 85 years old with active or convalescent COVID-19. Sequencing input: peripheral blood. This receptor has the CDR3 CASSYRDRKYLTYEQYF. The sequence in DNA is TGTGCCAGCAGCTACCGGGACAGGAAATATTTGACCTACGAGCAGTACTTC.